The subject of this entry is one T cell receptor beta chain. Antigen specificity is unknown. The CDR3 consists of 14 residues. Trimming took off 7 bases at V and 7 bases at J, with 21 bases between the two ends. CDR1 is SQVTM and CDR2 is ANQGSEA in the germline V gene. The sample is drawn from a study of identifying expanded T cells in peripheral blood. The assay was immunoSEQ multiplex PCR, and TCRdb's table has in-frame clones only and misses some. The sample consists of more than 50,000 clones, over 75% of them appearing once. Study-level findings and limits: Over approximately two and four weeks, about 15 and 19 clones changed, versus approximately 1.2 between replicates.

This chain joins TRBV29-1 and TRBJ2-3; maybe TRBD1 (6 bases). This TCR derives from a person between 18 and 75 years old in good health. Sequenced: blood. This CDR3 reads CSGTGDKIVHTQYF. CDR3 DNA: TGCAGCGGCACCGGGGACAAAATTGTGCATACGCAGTATTTT.